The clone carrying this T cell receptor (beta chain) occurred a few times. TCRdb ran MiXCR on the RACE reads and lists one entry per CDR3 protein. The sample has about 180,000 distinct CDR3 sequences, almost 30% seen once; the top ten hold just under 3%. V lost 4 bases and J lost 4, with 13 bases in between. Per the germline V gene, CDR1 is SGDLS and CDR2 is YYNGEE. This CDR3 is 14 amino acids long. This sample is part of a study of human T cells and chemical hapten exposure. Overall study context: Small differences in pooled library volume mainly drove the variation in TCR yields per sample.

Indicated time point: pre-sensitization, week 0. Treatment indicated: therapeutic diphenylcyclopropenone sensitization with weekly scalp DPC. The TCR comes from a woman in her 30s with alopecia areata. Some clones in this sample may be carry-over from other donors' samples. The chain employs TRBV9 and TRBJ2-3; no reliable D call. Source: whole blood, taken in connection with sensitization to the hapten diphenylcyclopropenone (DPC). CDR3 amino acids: CASSPGIFPDTQYF. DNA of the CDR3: TGTGCCAGCAGCCCCGGAATCTTCCCAGATACGCAGTATTTT.